The 12 T cell receptor beta chains below come from one sample, sequenced in a study of long-term antiretroviral therapy in people with HIV. The assay, immunoSEQ v3.0, was run at survey level. Produced via immunoSEQ multiplex PCR; TCRdb's table is partial and in-frame only. The sample shows 20,000 to 25,000 clones, under 85% of them seen only once. Sample: unsorted PBMCs, taken 1.1 years before starting antiretroviral therapy. The receptors were gathered from a woman aged 40 to 50 with HIV.

The count of this clone is one. The chain employs TRBV7-2 and TRBJ2-7, with TRBD1 identical over 7 bases. V shed 1 base and J 0 bases; nucleotides not matched to a gene: 3. The CDR3 has 15 residues. The V gene's germline CDR1 is SGHTA and CDR2 FQGNSA. Here the CDR3 reads CASSLVWDSSYEQYF. The CDR3 DNA follows: TGTGCCAGCAGCTTAGTGTGGGACAGCTCCTACGAGCAGTACTTC.

The V gene is TRBV4-1, the J gene TRBJ2-3; 7 bases map to TRBD2. Trimming at V came to 4 bases and at J to 2 bases, leaving 12 bases not matched to a gene. This CDR3 spans 17 amino acids. Germline V gene lookup returns CDR1 MGHRA and CDR2 YSYEKL. The chain's CDR3 is CASSLDSGTPNTDTQYF. Here the CDR3 DNA reads TGCGCCAGCAGCCTTGACAGCGGGACCCCGAACACAGATACGCAGTATTTT.

The V call is TRBV9, the J call TRBJ1-6; D not resolved. Trimming took 2 bases from V and 11 from J, leaving 11 bases between them. The germline gives CDR1 SGDLS, CDR2 YYNGEE. The CDR3 runs to 13 residues. CDR3 sequence reads: CASSVSVRAPLHF. CDR3 DNA sequence: TGTGCCAGCAGCGTCTCTGTTCGGGCACCCCTCCACTTT.

V gene TRBV5-6 combines with J gene TRBJ2-1, with 11 nucleotides matching TRBD2. Germline trimming cut 0 bases from V and 7 bases from J; bases unmatched to any gene: 6. The V gene's germline CDR1 is SGHDT and CDR2 YYEEEE. The length of the CDR3 is 16 residues. The CDR3 sequence is CASSLDPASGGNEQFF. CDR3 nucleotides: TGTGCCAGCAGCTTGGACCCAGCTAGCGGGGGGAATGAGCAGTTCTTC.

The chain links TRBV9 to TRBJ1-2; no clear D. The CDR3 contains 14 residues. Germline lookup yields CDR1 SGDLS and CDR2 YYNGEE. V was clipped by 1 base and J by 4 bases, with 11 bases between them. The CDR3, as DNA: TGTGCCAGCAGCGTACCGCCGGAAACCTATGGCTACACCTTC. Its protein is CASSVPPETYGYTF.

The gene calls are TRBV19 and TRBJ2-3; D gene ambiguous. Trimming took 5 bases from V and 2 from J, leaving 11 bases between them. This CDR3 contains 14 residues. Germline CDR1 and CDR2: LNHDA and SQIVND (reference sequence). CDR3 sequence: CASSPGSFTDTQYF. The CDR3 DNA follows: TGTGCCAGTAGTCCCGGGTCCTTCACAGATACGCAGTATTTT. Based on the CDR3 plus reference TRBV19 and TRBJ2-3, the full variable domain is DGGITQSPKYLFRKEGQNVTLSCEQNLNHDAMYWYRQDPGQGLRLIYYSQIVNDFQKGDIAEGYSVSREKKESFPLTVTSAQKNPTAFYLCASSPGSFTDTQYFGPGTRLTVL.

V is TRBV29-1 and J is TRBJ1-4; TRBD1 might be the D (5 bases). The germline V gene encodes CDR1 SQVTM and CDR2 ANQGSEA. CDR3 length: 13 residues. V gave up 7 bases and J gave up 0 bases, with 9 bases separating them. The CDR3 region is CSASGTTNEKLFF. CDR3 DNA: TGCAGCGCCTCAGGGACAACTAATGAAAAACTGTTTTTT.

This sequence joins TRBV5-1 and TRBJ2-1; D remains ambiguous. The V and J ends lost 0 bases and 5 bases respectively, with 9 bases between them. This CDR3 region has 14 residues. The germline gives CDR1 SGHRS, CDR2 YFSETQ. DNA for the CDR3: TGCGCCAGCAGCTTGGGTACGGTAGACAATGAGCAGTTCTTC. Its protein product is CASSLGTVDNEQFF.

The CDR3 DNA reads as TGTGCCAGCAGCGTCACTCCGGGGGAACCCAATCAGCCCCAGCATTTT. Translating it yields CASSVTPGEPNQPQHF. The rearrangement links TRBV9 to TRBJ1-5; TRBD1 might be the D (5 bases). The V gene's germline CDR1 is SGDLS and CDR2 YYNGEE. The CDR3 runs to 16 residues. The germline V and J ends were trimmed by 2 bases and 3 bases, with 15 bases remaining between them. The full variable domain, completed using reference TRBV9 and TRBJ1-5, is DSGVTQTPKHLITATGQRVTLRCSPRSGDLSVYWYQQSLDQGLQFLIQYYNGEERAKGNILERFSAQQFPDLHSELNLSSLELGDSALYFCASSVTPGEPNQPQHFGDGTRLSIL.

With respect to this clone: An end of the junction does not agree with germline; a read error may underlie this. The rearrangement uses TRBV15 and TRBJ1-4; the D gene is possibly TRBD1 (5 bases). The CDR3 has 15 residues. CDR1 is LNHNV and CDR2 is YYDKDF in the germline V gene (reference sequence). The CDR3 loop reads CATSRDRQRNAKLFF. In DNA form, the CDR3 reads TGTGCCACCAGCAGAGATAGACAGAGGAATGCAAAACTGTTTTTT.

The chain couples TRBV5-4 to TRBJ1-1; 7 nucleotides match TRBD1. V was pared by 4 bases and J by 0 bases, with 3 bases of the junction left unmatched. Germline values: CDR1 SGHNT, CDR2 YYREEE (reference sequence). This CDR3 comprises 14 residues. CDR3 protein: CASSQGQMNTEAFF. Here the CDR3 DNA reads TGTGCCAGCAGCCAGGGACAGATGAACACTGAAGCTTTCTTT.

This clone was counted a single time. This chain links TRBV19 with TRBJ1-3; 8 nucleotides line up with TRBD1. The germline V gene has CDR1 LNHDA and CDR2 SQIVND (reference sequence). Trimming at V came to 10 bases and at J to 3 bases, leaving 14 bases not matched to a gene. The CDR3 contains 16 residues. CDR3 residues: CATAFDADRDGNTIYF. CDR3 sequence (DNA): TGTGCCACCGCGTTCGATGCGGACAGGGATGGAAACACCATATATTTT.